What follows are 26 T cell receptor beta chains derived from one specimen sequenced in a study of blood T cell repertoires in COVID-19. The table came from immunoSEQ multiplex PCR; TCRdb's copy has only in-frame clones and leaves some out. This sample yields roughly 73,000 clones, of which about 82% are seen a single time; less than 2% belongs to the top ten. Sequencing used peripheral blood. The receptors come from a woman in her fifties or sixties with acute or convalescent COVID-19.

This sequence joins TRBV24-1 and TRBJ2-1, with a possible D match to TRBD2 (6 bases). V shed 7 bases and J shed 4 bases, with 10 bases lying between them. The germline V gene has CDR1 KGHDR and CDR2 SFDVKD. CDR3 length: 13 residues. The CDR3 DNA reads TGTGCCACCAGCGGGAGACCTTACAATGAGCAGTTCTTC. Encoded protein: CATSGRPYNEQFF.

The genes are TRBV5-1 and TRBJ1-1; the D gene is possibly TRBD1 (6 bases). This CDR3 has 14 amino acids. Trimming shortened V by 4 bases and J by 3 bases, and 13 bases separated the two germline ends. Per germline, CDR1 SGHRS and CDR2 YFSETQ. This chain's CDR3 is CASSMRQADTEAFF. The CDR3 DNA reads as TGCGCCAGCAGCATGAGACAGGCGGACACTGAAGCTTTCTTT. Combining the CDR3 with reference TRBV5-1 and TRBJ1-1 gives the whole variable domain KAGVTQTPRYLIKTRGQQVTLSCSPISGHRSVSWYQQTPGQGLQFLFEYFSETQRNKGNFPGRFSGRQFSNSRSEMNVSTLELGDSALYLCASSMRQADTEAFFGQGTRLTVV.

The genes are TRBV6-5 and TRBJ1-1; 8 bases line up with TRBD1. The ends lost 5 bases at V and 2 bases at J; junction bases unmatched: 7. This CDR3 comprises 15 residues. Germline V gene data show CDR1 as MNHEY and CDR2 as SVGAGI. The CDR3 here is CASSNPQGANTEAFF. The CDR3 nucleotides read TGTGCCAGCAGTAACCCTCAGGGGGCCAACACTGAAGCTTTCTTT.

This sequence joins TRBV6-1 and TRBJ2-6, with D tentatively TRBD2 (5 bases). Trimming took 2 bases from V and 4 from J, leaving 12 bases between them. Germline V gene sequence: CDR1 MNHNS, CDR2 SASEGT. This CDR3 has 16 residues. The CDR3 loop reads CASSESRASGANVLTF. The CDR3, as DNA: TGTGCCAGCAGTGAATCGAGGGCCTCGGGGGCCAACGTCCTGACTTTC.

For the CDR3, the DNA is TGTGCCTGGAATCAAGCGGGAGGTGGAGGTACGCAGTATTTT. Amino acids: CAWNQAGGGGTQYF. The gene calls are TRBV30 and TRBJ2-3; 9 positions agree with TRBD2. The CDR3 extends over 14 amino acids. CDR1 is GTSNPN and CDR2 is SVGIG in the germline V gene (reference sequence). V shed 4 bases, J shed 8 bases, and the junction held 10 bases outside the gene matches. The variable domain in full, completed from reference TRBV30 and TRBJ2-3, reads SQTIHQWPATLVQPVGSPLSLECTVEGTSNPNLYWYRQAAGRGLQLLFYSVGIGQISSEVPQNLSASRPQDRQFILSSKKLLLSDSGFYLCAWNQAGGGGTQYFGPGTRLTVL.

The rearrangement uses TRBV2 and TRBJ1-1; 8 bases fit TRBD1. The germline CDR1 and CDR2 sequences are SNHLY and FYNNEI. The CDR3 is 13 residues long. V was clipped by 3 bases and J by 10 bases; unmatched bases: 7. The CDR3 spells CASSDGTGRRAFF. The CDR3 bases are TGTGCCAGCAGTGATGGGACAGGTAGACGAGCTTTCTTT. Looking up the rest from reference TRBV2 and TRBJ1-1 gives the full variable domain: EPEVTQTPSHQVTQMGQEVILRCVPISNHLYFYWYRQILGQKVEFLVSFYNNEISEKSEIFDDQFSVERPDGSNFTLKIRSTKLEDSAMYFCASSDGTGRRAFFGQGTRLTVV.

The chain is built from TRBV28 and TRBJ1-5; a possible D gene is TRBD1 (5 bases). CDR1 is MDHEN and CDR2 is SYDVKM in the germline V gene. CDR3 length: 15 residues. V was shortened by 2 bases and J by 0 bases, with 8 bases between the two germline ends. CDR3 nucleotides: TGTGCCAGCAGTTTAGGGGGACTTAGCAATCAGCCCCAGCATTTT. Its protein is CASSLGGLSNQPQHF.

V gene TRBV7-2 combines with J gene TRBJ1-5; 8 positions match TRBD1. V was pared by 1 base and J by 6 bases, with 17 bases of the junction left unmatched. Germline lookup yields CDR1 SGHTA and CDR2 FQGNSA. The CDR3 has 19 amino acids. CDR3 nucleotide sequence: TGTGCCAGCAGCTTAGGCATGCCGAGTCAGGGGGCTGTTAGTCAGCCCCAGCATTTT. It specifies CASSLGMPSQGAVSQPQHF.

The chain combines TRBV19 with TRBJ2-2; TRBD2 matches 7 bases. J was trimmed by 0 bases and V by 5 bases; bases with no gene match: 3. Per the germline V gene, CDR1 is LNHDA and CDR2 is SQIVND (reference sequence). CDR3 size: 15 residues. CDR3 loop: CASSPTSSNTGELFF. Here the CDR3 DNA reads TGTGCCAGTAGTCCGACTAGCTCGAACACCGGGGAGCTGTTTTTT.

The J gene is TRBJ2-5, the V gene TRBV24-1; TRBD2 might be the D (6 bases). Trimming took off 5 bases at V and 1 base at J, with 13 bases between the two ends. CDR1 and CDR2 (germline): KGHDR, SFDVKD. This CDR3 contains 15 residues. Here the CDR3 reads CATSAEFGGQETQYF. The CDR3 DNA follows: TGTGCCACCAGTGCGGAATTCGGGGGCCAAGAGACCCAGTACTTC.

The chain uses TRBV3-1 (or the pseudogene TRBV3-2) and TRBJ1-2; D may be TRBD1 (6 bases). Trimming removed 4 bases at V and 4 bases at J, with 13 bases between. The germline CDR1 and CDR2 sequences are LGHDT and YNNKEL (reference sequence). CDR3 length: 14 amino acids. CDR3 bases: TGTGCCAGCAGCCCGTGGGACAAGGGCTATGGCTACACCTTC. Translating gives CASSPWDKGYGYTF.

The gene calls are TRBV5-4 and TRBJ1-2, with unresolved D. The V end lost 0 bases, the J end lost 4 bases, and 13 bases lay between the germline ends. Germline lookup yields CDR1 SGHNT and CDR2 YYREEE (reference sequence). The CDR3 runs 15 residues. Written as DNA, the CDR3 is TGTGCCAGCAGCTTGGACGCGTTACCGATCTATGGCTACACCTTC. Encoded protein: CASSLDALPIYGYTF.

The V gene is TRBV6-1, the J gene TRBJ2-1; 8 bases map to TRBD1. The V segment lost 4 bases and the J segment 4 bases; nucleotides outside the gene matches: 9. From germline, CDR1 is MNHNS and CDR2 SASEGT. The length of the CDR3 is 16 residues. The CDR3 loop is CASSGSGTGGYNEQFF. As DNA, the CDR3 is TGTGCCAGCAGTGGATCCGGGACAGGAGGTTACAATGAGCAGTTCTTC.

The chain couples TRBV4-2 to TRBJ1-5; TRBD1 is a possible D gene (5 bases). With 0 bases removed from V and 6 bases from J, the gap between germline ends came to 9 bases. There are 14 residues in the CDR3. Germline V gene data show CDR1 as LGHNA and CDR2 as YNFKEQ. This CDR3 is CASSQDLGVQPQHF. The CDR3 nucleotides are TGTGCCAGCAGCCAAGATCTAGGGGTTCAGCCCCAGCATTTT.

The chain links TRBV6-1 to TRBJ1-1; D perhaps matches TRBD1 (6 bases). The germline gives CDR1 MNHNS, CDR2 SASEGT. V gave up 0 bases and J gave up 11 bases, with 19 bases separating them. This CDR3 is 15 amino acids long. The CDR3 DNA follows: TGTGCCAGCAGTGAAGCGGGAACAGGGTCGGTTCGGGCTTTCTTT. Its protein product is CASSEAGTGSVRAFF.

V is TRBV5-6 and J is TRBJ1-3; 11 nucleotides match TRBD1. Per germline, CDR1 SGHDT and CDR2 YYEEEE. The ends lost 3 bases at V and 0 bases at J; junction bases unmatched: 5. The CDR3 has 17 residues. CDR3 nucleotide sequence: TGTGCCAGCAGCTGGGGGACAGGGGGATTCTCTGGAAACACCATATATTTT. The encoded protein is CASSWGTGGFSGNTIYF. Full variable domain (rest looked up from reference TRBV5-6 and TRBJ1-3): DAGVTQSPTHLIKTRGQQVTLRCSPKSGHDTVSWYQQALGQGPQFIFQYYEEEERQRGNFPDRFSGHQFPNYSSELNVNALLLGDSALYLCASSWGTGGFSGNTIYFGEGSWLTVV.

V usage is TRBV29-1 and J usage is TRBJ2-7; possible D gene TRBD2, 5 bases. Deletions cut 4 bases from V and 5 bases from J, with 18 bases between. Germline assignment: CDR1 SQVTM and CDR2 ANQGSEA. This CDR3 region has 14 residues. This chain's CDR3 is CSVVGETPKNEQYF. CDR3 nucleotide sequence: TGCAGCGTTGTTGGGGAGACACCTAAGAACGAGCAGTACTTC.

The V and J genes are TRBV28 and TRBJ1-5; 8 nucleotides agree with TRBD1. The CDR3 runs 14 residues. Losses at the gene ends were 6 bases for V and 6 bases for J; bases not matched to a gene: 7. Germline loops: CDR1 MDHEN, CDR2 SYDVKM. CDR3 residues: CASRYYRGGQPQHF. DNA of the CDR3: TGTGCCAGCAGATACTACAGGGGGGGTCAGCCCCAGCATTTT.

The chain uses TRBV9 and TRBJ1-6; 7 bases map to TRBD1. The germline gives CDR1 SGDLS, CDR2 YYNGEE. After removal of 4 bases from V and 7 bases from J, the junction contained 5 bases not matched to a gene. CDR3 length: 14 amino acids. The DNA for the CDR3 is TGTGCCAGCAGCCCTCGGACAGGCAATTCACCCCTCCACTTT. Its protein product is CASSPRTGNSPLHF.

The V gene is TRBV14, the J gene TRBJ1-1; D unclear. The CDR3 spans 13 residues. The V end lost 4 bases, the J end lost 1 base, and 7 bases lay between the germline ends. Per the germline V gene, CDR1 is SGHDN and CDR2 is FVKESK. The DNA of the CDR3 is TGTGCCAGCAGCCTACAACGGAACACTGAAGCTTTCTTT. Amino acid sequence: CASSLQRNTEAFF.

This chain joins TRBV20-1 and TRBJ2-4, with 8 bases that match TRBD2. CDR3 length: 20 amino acids. J lost 0 bases, V lost 3 bases, and 19 bases had no gene match. Germline CDR1 reads DFQATT; CDR2 reads SNEGSKA (reference sequence). The CDR3 nucleotides read TGCAGTGCTAGTGCGAAGAAGGGACTAGTCCAATTTGTAGCCAAAAACATTCAGTACTTC. Protein: CSASAKKGLVQFVAKNIQYF.

This clone has just a few counts. V and J are TRBV6-5 and TRBJ1-1; 7 nucleotides agree with TRBD1. Looked up from germline, CDR1 is MNHEY and CDR2 is SVGAGI. This CDR3 has 15 amino acids. After removal of 4 bases from V and 1 base from J, the junction contained 6 bases not matched to a gene. The CDR3 sequence: CASSSRAGGNTEAFF. CDR3 nucleotide sequence: TGTGCCAGCAGTTCCCGGGCAGGGGGGAACACTGAAGCTTTCTTT.

This chain joins TRBV7-9 and TRBJ2-3; D is ambiguous. Per the germline V gene, CDR1 is SEHNR and CDR2 is FQNEAQ (reference sequence). V dropped 1 base and J dropped 0 bases, with 8 bases sitting between them. CDR3 length equals 15 residues. CDR3: CASSLGQSSTDTQYF. The CDR3 DNA follows: TGTGCCAGCAGCTTAGGCCAGTCTAGCACAGATACGCAGTATTTT.

The chain combines TRBV28 with TRBJ1-3; TRBD1 might be the D (6 bases). The CDR3 is made up of 17 amino acids. V gave up 5 bases and J gave up 1 base, with 18 bases separating them. Germline V CDR1 and CDR2: MDHEN, SYDVKM. The CDR3: CASSPLGGLGSGNTIYF. Written as DNA, the CDR3 is TGTGCCAGCAGTCCCCTCGGGGGGCTCGGGTCTGGAAACACCATATATTTT.

The chain recombines TRBV7-9 with TRBJ1-2; 7 bases map to TRBD1. CDR3 length: 17 amino acids. CDR1 SEHNR and CDR2 FQNEAQ come from the germline V gene (reference sequence). The ends lost 5 bases at V and 8 bases at J; junction bases unmatched: 20. CDR3 nucleotide sequence: TGTGCCAGCAGCCCAAGAGGACCCACAGGGGTAGGTGACGGCTACACCTTC. Its protein product is CASSPRGPTGVGDGYTF.

The chain has TRBV12-3 or TRBV12-4 and TRBJ2-2; D gene unclear. V was clipped by 4 bases and J by 6 bases, with 9 bases between them. This CDR3 is built from 13 residues. CDR3 sequence reads: CASSSGNPGELFF. DNA of the CDR3: TGTGCCAGCAGTTCCGGTAACCCCGGGGAGCTGTTTTTT.